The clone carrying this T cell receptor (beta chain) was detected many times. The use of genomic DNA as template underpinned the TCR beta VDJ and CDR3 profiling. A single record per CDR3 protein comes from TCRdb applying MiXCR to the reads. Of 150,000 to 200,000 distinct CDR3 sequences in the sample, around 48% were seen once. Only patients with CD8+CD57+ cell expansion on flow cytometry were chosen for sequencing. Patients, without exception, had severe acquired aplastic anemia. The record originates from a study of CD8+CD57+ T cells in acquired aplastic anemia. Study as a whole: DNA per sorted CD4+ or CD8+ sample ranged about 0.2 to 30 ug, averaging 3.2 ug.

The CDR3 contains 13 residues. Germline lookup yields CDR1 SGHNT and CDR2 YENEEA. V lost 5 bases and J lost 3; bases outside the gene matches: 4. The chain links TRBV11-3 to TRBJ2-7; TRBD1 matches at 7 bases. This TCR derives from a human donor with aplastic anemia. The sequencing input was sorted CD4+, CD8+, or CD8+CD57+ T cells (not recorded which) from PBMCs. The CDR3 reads CASSEGQSYEQYF. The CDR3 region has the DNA TGTGCCAGCAGCGAGGGACAGAGCTACGAGCAGTACTTC. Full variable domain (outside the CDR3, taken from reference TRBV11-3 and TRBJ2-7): EAGVVQSPRYKIIEKKQPVAFWCNPISGHNTLYWYLQNLGQGPELLIRYENEEAVDDSQLPKDRFSAERLKGVDSTLKIQPAELGDSAVYLCASSEGQSYEQYFGPGTRLTVT.